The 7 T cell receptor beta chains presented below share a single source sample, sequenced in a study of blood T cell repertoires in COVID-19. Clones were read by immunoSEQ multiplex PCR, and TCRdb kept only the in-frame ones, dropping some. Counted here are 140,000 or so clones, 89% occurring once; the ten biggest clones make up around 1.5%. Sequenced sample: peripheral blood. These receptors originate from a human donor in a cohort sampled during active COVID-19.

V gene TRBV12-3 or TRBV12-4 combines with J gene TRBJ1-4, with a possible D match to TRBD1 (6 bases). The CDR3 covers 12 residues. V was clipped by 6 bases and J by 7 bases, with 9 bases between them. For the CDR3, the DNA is TGTGCCAGCAGGCGACAGGTTGAAAAACTGTTTTTT. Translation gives CASRRQVEKLFF.

The CDR3 DNA reads as TGTGCCAGCAGCCGTAATACAGGACAGTTGAACACTGAAGCTTTCTTT. Protein product: CASSRNTGQLNTEAFF. The chain uses TRBV27 and TRBJ1-1; D might be TRBD1 (6 bases). This CDR3 contains 16 residues. The V and J ends lost 6 bases and 0 bases respectively, with 17 bases between them. Looked up from germline, CDR1 is MNHEY and CDR2 is SMNVEV (reference sequence).

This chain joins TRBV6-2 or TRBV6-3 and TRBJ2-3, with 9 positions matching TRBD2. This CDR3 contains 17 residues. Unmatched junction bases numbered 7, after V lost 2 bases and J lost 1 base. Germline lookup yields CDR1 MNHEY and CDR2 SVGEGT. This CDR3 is CASSYDPAGGGTDTQYF. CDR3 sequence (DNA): TGTGCCAGCAGTTACGATCCAGCGGGGGGCGGCACAGATACGCAGTATTTT.

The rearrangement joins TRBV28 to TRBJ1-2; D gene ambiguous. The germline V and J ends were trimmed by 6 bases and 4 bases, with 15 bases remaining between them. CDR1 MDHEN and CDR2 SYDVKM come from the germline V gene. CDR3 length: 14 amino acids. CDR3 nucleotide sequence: TGTGCCAGCAGCCCGCCAGGCTACGGCTATGGCTACACCTTC. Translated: CASSPPGYGYGYTF.

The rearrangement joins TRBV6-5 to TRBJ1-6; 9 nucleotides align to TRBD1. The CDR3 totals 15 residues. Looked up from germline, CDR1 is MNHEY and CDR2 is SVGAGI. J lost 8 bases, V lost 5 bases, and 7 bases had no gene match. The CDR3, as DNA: TGTGCCAGCAGTCACCACAGGGGGCCCCATTCACCCCTCCACTTT. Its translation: CASSHHRGPHSPLHF.

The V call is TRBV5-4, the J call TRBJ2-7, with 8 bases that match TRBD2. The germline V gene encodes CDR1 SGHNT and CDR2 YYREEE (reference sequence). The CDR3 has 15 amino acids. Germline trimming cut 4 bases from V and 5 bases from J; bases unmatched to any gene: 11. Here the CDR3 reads CASSPGGGLIHEQYF. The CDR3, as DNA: TGTGCCAGCAGCCCCGGGGGGGGGCTTATCCACGAGCAGTACTTC.

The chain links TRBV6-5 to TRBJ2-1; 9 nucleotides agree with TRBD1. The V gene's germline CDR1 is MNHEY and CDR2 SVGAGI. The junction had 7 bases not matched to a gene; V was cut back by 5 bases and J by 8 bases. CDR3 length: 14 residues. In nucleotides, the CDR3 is TGTGCCAGCAGTCGGGACAGGGAAGGGTATGAGCAGTTCTTC. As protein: CASSRDREGYEQFF.